This T cell receptor (beta chain) stems from a study of early T cells in non-severe SARS-CoV-2 infection. About the study: Chains from this unsorted whole-blood bulk RNA could not be paired. General study results and limits: Anti-spike CD8 responses were favored by VDJdb matching, which missed private and CD4 specificities.

The CDR3 totals 14 residues. Germline V gives CDR1 SQVTM, CDR2 ANQGSEA. V lost 5 bases, J lost 0 bases, and 14 bases lay in between. Individual cDNA molecules carried attached unique molecular identifiers. MiXCR, applied by TCRdb to the 5' RACE reads, yields one record per CDR3 protein. The sample consists of fewer than 80,000 distinct CDR3 sequences, 12% of them appearing once. Many counts were recorded for this clonotype. Antigen specificity is unknown. This TCR came from an adult who was a healthcare worker with PCR-confirmed SARS-CoV-2 infection or an uninfected control (not recorded which). The V call is TRBV29-1, the J call TRBJ2-7, with a possible D match to TRBD2 (5 bases). Sequencing input: whole blood. CDR3 in amino acids: CSVSGLQSSYEQYF. The CDR3 DNA follows: TGCAGCGTTTCCGGACTCCAGAGCTCCTACGAGCAGTACTTC.